This T cell receptor beta chain is from a study of esophageal squamous cell carcinoma under preoperative chemotherapy. Turning to the study itself: Both tumor-infiltrating lymphocytes and peripheral blood T cells were profiled. Findings and caveats of the study: After treatment, tumor-infiltrating lymphocytes seemed to come partly from incoming peripheral T cells, not only local changes. Paclitaxel-nedaplatin therapy caused immediate, substantial clonotype frequency changes. After chemotherapy, TCR diversity rose significantly in peripheral T cells but not in tumor-infiltrating lymphocytes.

The germline V gene encodes CDR1 SGHRS and CDR2 YFSETQ. The CDR3 contains 15 residues. Trimming stripped 0 bases from V and 7 bases from J, with 16 bases between. Using its own MiXCR run on the PCR reads, TCRdb lists one record per CDR3 protein. The sample lists roughly 18,000 distinct CDR3 sequences, more than 45% occurring once. A few counts support this clonotype. Its specificity is not known. The time point was: after preoperative PTX-NDP chemotherapy. The TCR comes from a human donor with esophageal squamous cell carcinoma. The donor label of this sample is uncertain. This sample was taken from a patient given preoperative chemotherapy. The gene calls are TRBV5-1 and TRBJ1-1; no clear D. CDR3: CASSLGGQIGSEAFF. The CDR3 DNA is TGCGCCAGCAGCTTGGGAGGGCAGATTGGGAGTGAAGCTTTCTTT. Full variable domain (remainder filled in from reference TRBV5-1 and TRBJ1-1): KAGVTQTPRYLIKTRGQQVTLSCSPISGHRSVSWYQQTPGQGLQFLFEYFSETQRNKGNFPGRFSGRQFSNSRSEMNVSTLELGDSALYLCASSLGGQIGSEAFFGQGTRLTVV.